Below, 3 T cell receptor beta chains from the same sample are listed, as sequenced in a study of blood T cells in healthy people across ages. PCR was performed a second time for about 7 to 12 cycles using a sample-barcoded 5' primer and a J-beta primer mix. In TCRdb, the 5' RACE reads were re-called with MiXCR into one record per CDR3 protein. Of roughly 1.5 million distinct CDR3 sequences listed, 35% to 45% are singletons. Specimen: blood. The receptors here all came from a woman younger than 35 in good health.

This clonotype was recorded a few times. The chain recombines TRBV7-2 with TRBJ1-2, with D possibly TRBD1 on 5 matching bases. CDR1 is SGHTA and CDR2 is FQGNSA in the germline V gene. Trimming took 5 bases from V and 5 from J, leaving 18 bases between them. This CDR3 spans 15 amino acids. The CDR3 spells CASSRDGTAEYGYTF. CDR3 DNA: TGTGCCAGCAGCCGTGACGGGACTGCGGAATATGGCTACACCTTC. The full variable domain, with the rest looked up from reference TRBV7-2 and TRBJ1-2, is GAGVSQSPSNKVTEKGKDVELRCDPISGHTALYWYRQSLGQGLEFLIYFQGNSAPDKSGLPSDRFSAERTGGSVSTLTIQRTQQEDSAVYLCASSRDGTAEYGYTFGSGTRLTVV.

V is TRBV9 and J is TRBJ2-4; D ambiguous. The DNA end is a closer match to TRBJ2-7, so the J assignment may be wrong. Germline values: CDR1 SGDLS, CDR2 YYNGEE. CDR3 length equals 14 residues. The CDR3 loop reads CASSVHLDAYEQYF. The CDR3 DNA follows: TGTGCCAGCAGCGTACACCTGGACGCCTACGAGCAGTACTTC.

This clonotype occurred a few times. The V call is TRBV12-3 or TRBV12-4, the J call TRBJ2-1; D is ambiguous. The CDR3 runs 16 residues. Trimming pared 3 bases from V and 0 bases from J, leaving 12 bases between. The CDR3, as DNA: TGTGCCAGCAGTTTTACTACCTTAAGCTCCTACAATGAGCAGTTCTTC. As protein: CASSFTTLSSYNEQFF.